The 26 T cell receptor beta chains given below trace back to one sample, sequenced in a study of T cell responses to AZD1222 COVID-19 vaccine. Assay used: immunoSEQ multiplex PCR; TCRdb lists only in-frame clones, some missing. The sample has some 180,000 clones; over 80% are singletons. The starting material was peripheral blood, obtained on day 0 of AZD1222 vaccination. Source of these receptors: an adult in good health.

The chain is built from TRBV7-9 and TRBJ2-7; TRBD2 might be the D (7 bases). There are 13 residues in the CDR3. V dropped 5 bases and J dropped 4 bases, with 12 bases sitting between them. Germline CDR1 and CDR2: SEHNR and FQNEAQ (reference sequence). The CDR3 here is CASSGGAPYEQYF. In DNA, the CDR3 is TGTGCCAGCAGCGGGGGGGCCCCTTACGAGCAGTACTTC.

This chain uses TRBV19 with TRBJ1-6; D not certain. The CDR3 has 11 amino acids. The germline V gene has CDR1 LNHDA and CDR2 SQIVND (reference sequence). The V end was cut by 6 bases, the J end by 6 bases, with 3 bases between. CDR3 protein: CASSSNSPLHF. The CDR3 coding sequence is TGTGCCAGTAGCAGTAATTCACCCCTCCACTTT.

The chain couples TRBV28 to TRBJ1-4; D not resolved. Trimming took 3 bases from V and 0 from J, leaving 8 bases between them. The CDR3 runs to 15 residues. Germline V gene sequence: CDR1 MDHEN, CDR2 SYDVKM. The DNA for the CDR3 is TGTGCCAGCAGTTTGCAGGTTGCAACTAATGAAAAACTGTTTTTT. The encoded protein is CASSLQVATNEKLFF.

The genes are TRBV2 and TRBJ1-5; the D is unclear. This CDR3 region has 15 residues. Looked up from germline, CDR1 is SNHLY and CDR2 is FYNNEI. Between the trimmed V and J ends, which lost 8 bases and 9 bases, there was a span of 23 bases. The CDR3 coding sequence is TGTGCCAGCTCTGTGGAAACCCCCGAAGTGCGGCCCCAGCATTTT. Protein sequence: CASSVETPEVRPQHF.

This chain joins TRBV9 and TRBJ2-2; TRBD1 aligns across 8 bases. In germline, CDR1 is SGDLS, CDR2 YYNGEE. Trimming at V came to 3 bases and at J to 5 bases, leaving 9 bases not matched to a gene. The CDR3 has 16 residues. CDR3 nucleotides: TGTGCCAGCAGCGCGGACAGGGCCTTAGGGACCGGGGAGCTGTTTTTT. It specifies CASSADRALGTGELFF.

The rearrangement links TRBV6-7 to TRBJ1-1, with D perhaps TRBD1 (5 bases). TRBV6-7 is an ORF for which the function is uncertain. This CDR3 is 18 amino acids long. Between the trimmed V and J ends, which lost 5 bases and 1 base, there was a span of 23 bases. The CDR3 DNA reads TGTGCCAGCAGTCAAACCTCCTTGGTTGAAGGGGAGAACACTGAAGCTTTCTTT. Encoded protein: CASSQTSLVEGENTEAFF.

The chain uses TRBV6-5 and TRBJ1-5; D gene ambiguous. The CDR3 extends over 14 amino acids. Trimming pared 5 bases from V and 2 bases from J, leaving 10 bases between. From germline, CDR1 is MNHEY and CDR2 SVGAGI. CDR3 sequence (DNA): TGTGCCAGCAGTCCTATTTTTGGCAATCAGCCCCAGCATTTT. This gives the protein CASSPIFGNQPQHF.

The chain has TRBV19 and TRBJ2-3; no reliable D call. Trimming pared 3 bases from V and 4 bases from J, leaving 5 bases between. Germline CDR1 reads LNHDA; CDR2 reads SQIVND (reference sequence). This CDR3 comprises 12 residues. Here the CDR3 reads CASSIGPDTQYF. The CDR3 DNA follows: TGTGCCAGTAGTATCGGCCCAGATACGCAGTATTTT.

The DNA for the CDR3 is TGTGCCAGCAGCCCGCGGGGTATAGGGAACACTGAAGCTTTCTTT. Protein: CASSPRGIGNTEAFF. The rearrangement links TRBV5-8 to TRBJ1-1; no clear D. V lost 4 bases to trimming and J lost 1 base, with 14 bases between them. This CDR3 comprises 15 residues. CDR1 and CDR2 (germline): SGHTS, YDEGEE.

The gene calls are TRBV5-4 and TRBJ1-3; D is undetermined. V shed 0 bases and J shed 3 bases, with 10 bases lying between them. Germline V gene lookup returns CDR1 SGHNT and CDR2 YYREEE (reference sequence). The CDR3 is 15 amino acids. CDR3 region: CASSLDLSGGNTIYF. The CDR3 bases are TGTGCCAGCAGCTTGGATCTAAGCGGTGGAAACACCATATATTTT.

This clone was recorded once. V is TRBV18 and J is TRBJ1-3; D may be TRBD1 (6 bases). Germline V gene data show CDR1 as KGHSH and CDR2 as LQKENI. Trimming took 5 bases from V and 0 from J, leaving 11 bases between them. CDR3 size: 15 residues. The DNA for the CDR3 is TGTGCCAGCTCAGCTTACAGGGACTCTGGAAACACCATATATTTT. Amino acids: CASSAYRDSGNTIYF.

The chain uses TRBV6-2 or TRBV6-3 and TRBJ1-5; D is ambiguous. Trimming shortened V by 0 bases and J by 1 base, and 13 bases separated the two germline ends. There are 17 residues in the CDR3. In germline, CDR1 is MNHEY, CDR2 SVGEGT. The CDR3 region is CASSYSTGGISNQPQHF. The CDR3 bases are TGTGCCAGCAGTTACTCGACCGGCGGGATAAGCAATCAGCCCCAGCATTTT.

The gene calls are TRBV27 and TRBJ2-7, with 9 bases identical to TRBD1. CDR1 MNHEY and CDR2 SMNVEV come from the germline V gene (reference sequence). The CDR3 spans 14 residues. V shed 3 bases and J 3 bases; nucleotides not matched to a gene: 3. The CDR3 DNA is TGTGCCAGCAGTTTCGGGACAGGGCTCTACGAGCAGTACTTC. Amino acid sequence: CASSFGTGLYEQYF.

This clone was observed a few times. The chain is built from TRBV9 and TRBJ1-1; D remains ambiguous. CDR1 and CDR2 from the germline V gene are SGDLS and YYNGEE. Trimming pared 4 bases from V and 0 bases from J, leaving 25 bases between. CDR3 length equals 19 residues. CDR3 sequence: CASSPSYLQEEGMNTEAFF. The CDR3 DNA reads TGTGCCAGCAGCCCTTCTTATTTGCAGGAGGAAGGTATGAACACTGAAGCTTTCTTT.

V is TRBV19 and J is TRBJ1-2; weak D call: TRBD1 (5 bases). Trimming shortened V by 5 bases and J by 4 bases, and 11 bases separated the two germline ends. This CDR3 comprises 13 residues. Germline assignment: CDR1 LNHDA and CDR2 SQIVND (reference sequence). The CDR3 sequence is CASSPGLSYGYTF. The CDR3 DNA is TGTGCCAGTAGTCCAGGGCTGAGCTATGGCTACACCTTC.

The chain has TRBV15 and TRBJ2-3; possibly TRBD2 for D (5 bases). The germline V and J ends were trimmed by 1 base and 2 bases, with 13 bases remaining between them. Germline-derived CDR1 and CDR2 are LNHNV and YYDKDF (reference sequence). The CDR3 runs to 16 residues. CDR3 in amino acids: CATSRGVLGLTDTQYF. For the CDR3, the DNA is TGTGCCACCAGCAGAGGAGTACTAGGGCTCACAGATACGCAGTATTTT. Based on the CDR3 plus reference TRBV15 and TRBJ2-3, the full variable domain is DAMVIQNPRYQVTQFGKPVTLSCSQTLNHNVMYWYQQKSSQAPKLLFHYYDKDFNNEADTPDNFQSRRPNTSFCFLDIRSPGLGDTAMYLCATSRGVLGLTDTQYFGPGTRLTVL.

This chain links TRBV3-1 (or the pseudogene TRBV3-2) with TRBJ2-5; 7 bases are a match to TRBD2. The CDR3 contains 13 residues. From germline, CDR1 is LGHDT and CDR2 YNNKEL (reference sequence). With 4 bases clipped from V and 5 bases from J, the junction kept 4 bases outside the gene matches. The CDR3, as DNA: TGTGCCAGCAGCCCGAGCGGGGTGGAGACCCAGTACTTC. The encoded protein is CASSPSGVETQYF.

The V gene is TRBV6-1, the J gene TRBJ1-6; D gene ambiguous. V lost 1 base and J lost 10, with 8 bases in between. The CDR3 contains 13 residues. Germline CDR1 reads MNHNS; CDR2 reads SASEGT. This CDR3 is CASSEGFGSPLHF. CDR3 coding DNA: TGTGCCAGCAGTGAAGGTTTTGGGTCACCCCTCCACTTT.

The rearrangement joins TRBV10-3 to TRBJ2-3; perhaps TRBD2 as D (6 bases). In germline, CDR1 is ENHRY, CDR2 SYGVKD. Trimming took off 0 bases at V and 8 bases at J, with 12 bases between the two ends. This CDR3 contains 14 residues. The chain's CDR3 is CAISESTRGGTQYF. The CDR3 coding sequence is TGTGCCATCAGTGAGTCGACCCGGGGAGGTACGCAGTATTTT.

This clone showed up just once. Here the CDR3 reads CASSDRWVDYGYTF. CDR3 coding DNA: TGTGCCAGCAGTGATCGATGGGTTGACTATGGCTACACCTTC. The gene calls are TRBV2 and TRBJ1-2; D not certain. This CDR3 has 14 residues. The germline V gene encodes CDR1 SNHLY and CDR2 FYNNEI. V was pared by 3 bases and J by 3 bases, with 11 bases between.

The rearrangement links TRBV6-6 to TRBJ2-1; possible D gene TRBD2, 5 bases. CDR3 length: 14 residues. The ends were cut back, 6 bases at V and 9 bases at J, with 18 bases in the middle. Germline values: CDR1 MNHNY, CDR2 SVGAGI (reference sequence). The chain's CDR3 is CASRRAGEWGEQFF. The CDR3 nucleotides read TGTGCCAGCAGAAGAGCCGGGGAATGGGGTGAGCAGTTCTTC.

This sequence joins TRBV5-5 and TRBJ1-6; TRBD1 is a possible D gene (5 bases). The CDR3 covers 14 residues. Deletions cut 7 bases from V and 7 bases from J, with 15 bases between. Germline loops: CDR1 SGHKS, CDR2 YYEKEE (reference sequence). Here the CDR3 DNA reads TGTGCCAGCCAAACCAGGGTTAGGAATTCACCCCTCCACTTT. It encodes CASQTRVRNSPLHF.

The chain joins TRBV19 to TRBJ2-7; D is uncertain. CDR1 is LNHDA, CDR2 SQIVND, per germline (reference sequence). Trimming took off 4 bases at V and 6 bases at J, with 7 bases between the two ends. The CDR3 totals 11 residues. The CDR3 protein is CASSSSGEQYF. DNA for the CDR3: TGTGCCAGTAGTAGTTCAGGCGAGCAGTACTTC. Filled out from reference TRBV19 and TRBJ2-7, the complete variable domain reads DGGITQSPKYLFRKEGQNVTLSCEQNLNHDAMYWYRQDPGQGLRLIYYSQIVNDFQKGDIAEGYSVSREKKESFPLTVTSAQKNPTAFYLCASSSSGEQYFGPGTRLTVT.

The chain carries TRBV27 and TRBJ1-1; possibly TRBD1 for D (5 bases). This CDR3 has 15 amino acids. CDR1 and CDR2 from the germline V gene are MNHEY and SMNVEV (reference sequence). V lost 0 bases and J 1 base, leaving 9 bases between the germline ends. The CDR3 DNA is TGTGCCAGCAGTTTATCCAGGGTTTCGAACACTGAAGCTTTCTTT. Amino acid sequence: CASSLSRVSNTEAFF.

The chain employs TRBV12-3 or TRBV12-4 and TRBJ1-4; D is ambiguous. The CDR3 runs 12 residues. Trimming took off 3 bases at V and 7 bases at J, with 6 bases between the two ends. The CDR3 region is CASSFGPEKLFF. DNA for the CDR3: TGTGCCAGCAGTTTTGGTCCTGAAAAACTGTTTTTT.

The chain recombines TRBV3-1 (or the pseudogene TRBV3-2) with TRBJ2-5; D is unresolved. Trimming shortened V by 3 bases and J by 2 bases, and 10 bases separated the two germline ends. This CDR3 contains 14 residues. Germline lookup yields CDR1 LGHDT and CDR2 YNNKEL (reference sequence). The chain's CDR3 is CASSHAWTQETQYF. The DNA of the CDR3 is TGTGCCAGCAGCCATGCCTGGACGCAAGAGACCCAGTACTTC.